This T cell receptor (beta chain) was recorded in a study of persistence of HIV-infected CD4 T cells. An overlapping HIV-1 Gag peptide pool stimulated these cells at about 1 ug/peptide/mL. CD40L/CD69 double-negative CD45RO-high memory CD4+ T cells were collected. These HIV-1-infected adults initiated suppressive ART in chronic infection. Inclusion required CMV-positive serology and CD4+ counts above 400 cells/uL. This was the immunoSEQ version 4 assay in survey mode. Generated by immunoSEQ multiplex PCR, the TCRdb table keeps only in-frame clones and is missing some. The table shows roughly 35,000 clones, with approximately 85% occurring only once. With respect to this clone: Its antigen is not identified.

The TCR was taken from an adult with HIV. The donor label of this sample is uncertain. Sequenced here: cultured CD4+ T cells from PBMCs, sampled from a patient who received antiretroviral therapy.

The CDR3 DNA reads TGTGCCAGCAGCTTATCTGGGGTTACTAATGAAAAACTGTTTTTT. This encodes CASSLSGVTNEKLFF. The rearrangement uses TRBV7-9 and TRBJ1-4; D unresolved. Between the trimmed V and J ends, which lost 2 bases and 2 bases, there was a span of 9 bases. The germline V gene has CDR1 SEHNR and CDR2 FQNEAQ (reference sequence). This CDR3 region has 15 residues. Complete variable domain (other parts from reference TRBV7-9 and TRBJ1-4): DTGVSQNPRHKITKRGQNVTFRCDPISEHNRLYWYRQTLGQGPEFLTYFQNEAQLEKSRLLSDRFSAERPKGSFSTLEIQRTEQGDSAMYLCASSLSGVTNEKLFFGSGTQLSVL.